A single sample is the source of the 15 T cell receptor beta chains below, sequenced in a study of blood T cell repertoires in COVID-19. Some clones are missing from TCRdb's copy, which holds only in-frame ones; the method was immunoSEQ multiplex PCR. This sample has approximately 220,000 clones, with 84% found just once. The sequencing sample was made of peripheral blood. The receptors originated from a woman aged 55-70 years who had recovered from COVID-19.

This clone was recorded only once. V and J are TRBV12-5 and TRBJ1-2; possibly TRBD1 for D (5 bases). The germline V and J ends were trimmed by 0 bases and 1 base, with 9 bases remaining between them. Germline V CDR1 and CDR2: LGHNT, FRNRAP. The CDR3 is 15 amino acids. This CDR3 is CASGLVSGNNYGYTF. The CDR3 bases are TGTGCTAGTGGTTTGGTCTCAGGGAATAACTATGGCTACACCTTC. Drawing the rest from reference TRBV12-5 and TRBJ1-2, the complete variable domain is DARVTQTPRHKVTEMGQEVTMRCQPILGHNTVFWYRQTMMQGLELLAYFRNRAPLDDSGMPKDRFSAEMPDATLATLKIQPSEPRDSAVYFCASGLVSGNNYGYTFGSGTRLTVV.

The rearrangement links TRBV10-2 to TRBJ2-1, with 8 bases fitting TRBD2. The CDR3 is 14 residues long. Germline lookup yields CDR1 WSHSY and CDR2 SAAADI. Trimming at V came to 4 bases and at J to 7 bases, leaving 6 bases not matched to a gene. CDR3 amino acids: CASSVLAGPNEQFF. CDR3 nucleotide sequence: TGCGCCAGCAGTGTTCTAGCGGGTCCAAATGAGCAGTTCTTC.

This sequence joins TRBV27 and TRBJ2-3; the match to TRBD1 covers 8 bases. V dropped 5 bases and J dropped 5; count of bases not matched to a gene: 9. The CDR3 has 15 amino acids. Germline loops: CDR1 MNHEY, CDR2 SMNVEV (reference sequence). The CDR3 DNA sequence: TGTGCCAGCAGTGGACAGGGATCGGTGGTAGATACGCAGTATTTT. This encodes CASSGQGSVVDTQYF.

This rearrangement joins TRBV11-2 to TRBJ1-2; 7 nucleotides line up with TRBD1. The CDR3 is made up of 16 amino acids. The germline CDR1 and CDR2 sequences are SGHAT and FQNNGV. V gave up 1 base and J gave up 4 bases; unmatched junction bases: 9. This chain's CDR3 is CASSLAAGTATYGYTF. The DNA of the CDR3 is TGTGCCAGCAGCTTAGCCGCCGGGACAGCCACCTATGGCTACACCTTC.

This clone has a single count. This rearrangement joins TRBV7-9 to TRBJ2-1; D is unresolved. This CDR3 has 13 amino acids. CDR1 and CDR2 from the germline V gene are SEHNR and FQNEAQ (reference sequence). The V and J ends lost 6 bases and 3 bases respectively, with 9 bases between them. Here the CDR3 reads CASSLLLYNEQFF. The CDR3 bases are TGTGCCAGCAGTTTACTACTCTACAATGAGCAGTTCTTC.

The chain couples TRBV5-6 to TRBJ2-7; TRBD1 matches 8 bases. Germline loops: CDR1 SGHDT, CDR2 YYEEEE. V dropped 2 bases and J dropped 2; count of bases not matched to a gene: 6. The CDR3 runs 15 residues. CDR3: CASSFRGPPPYEQYF. CDR3 nucleotides: TGTGCCAGCAGCTTCAGGGGGCCTCCTCCCTACGAGCAGTACTTC.

CDR3 protein: CASSYRAGRSYNSPLHF. CDR3 coding DNA: TGTGCCAGCAGTTACCGGGCAGGGCGTTCCTATAATTCACCCCTCCACTTT. This chain joins TRBV6-2 or TRBV6-3 and TRBJ1-6, with D possibly matching TRBD1 (5 bases). Germline V gene lookup returns CDR1 MNHEY and CDR2 SVGEGT. This CDR3 is built from 17 residues. The ends were cut back, 2 bases at V and 1 base at J, with 12 bases in the middle.

Only one count was recorded for this clone. This chain uses TRBV15 with TRBJ1-6, with 12 nucleotides matching TRBD1. Germline V CDR1 and CDR2: LNHNV, YYDKDF (reference sequence). After removal of 1 base from V and 7 bases from J, the junction contained 2 bases not matched to a gene. The CDR3 totals 16 residues. CDR3 amino acids: CATSRGGQGANSPLHF. For the CDR3, the DNA is TGTGCCACCAGCAGAGGGGGACAGGGGGCAAATTCACCCCTCCACTTT.

The rearrangement uses TRBV19 and TRBJ1-2; possibly TRBD1 for D (6 bases). V lost 5 bases and J 8 bases, leaving 18 bases between the germline ends. Germline loops: CDR1 LNHDA, CDR2 SQIVND (reference sequence). CDR3 size: 14 residues. DNA of the CDR3: TGTGCCAGTAGTCCCACCAGGGGCCTCAGAGGCTACACCTTC. It encodes CASSPTRGLRGYTF.

This chain joins TRBV5-5 and TRBJ2-1, with a weak D call TRBD1 (6 bases). The CDR3 has 12 residues. The germline CDR1 and CDR2 sequences are SGHKS and YYEKEE (reference sequence). V was shortened by 10 bases and J by 6 bases, with 14 bases between the two germline ends. The chain's CDR3 is CACSGQRNEQFF. DNA for the CDR3: TGTGCCTGCTCCGGACAGCGCAATGAGCAGTTCTTC.

The gene calls are TRBV27 and TRBJ2-7; TRBD1 agrees at 9 bases. The V and J ends lost 5 bases and 2 bases, in that order; junction bases with no gene match: 7. The CDR3 is 15 residues long. Germline CDR1 MNHEY, CDR2 SMNVEV (reference sequence). CDR3 sequence: CASSLRTGVPYEQYF. CDR3 sequence (DNA): TGTGCCAGCAGTCTCCGGACAGGGGTGCCCTACGAGCAGTACTTC.

The V and J genes are TRBV6-5 and TRBJ1-6; 7 nucleotides line up with TRBD1. This CDR3 has 14 amino acids. Trimming at V came to 6 bases and at J to 7 bases, leaving 6 bases not matched to a gene. The germline CDR1 and CDR2 sequences are MNHEY and SVGAGI. The CDR3 spells CASRSGGQNSPLHF. DNA of the CDR3: TGTGCCAGCAGGTCCGGGGGACAGAATTCACCCCTCCACTTT.

This sequence joins TRBV5-6 and TRBJ1-1, with D possibly matching TRBD1 (6 bases). The germline V gene has CDR1 SGHDT and CDR2 YYEEEE. This CDR3 is 14 amino acids long. Trimming cost V 2 bases and J 0 bases, with 8 bases left between them. CDR3 residues: CASSFGTLNTEAFF. DNA for the CDR3: TGTGCCAGCAGCTTTGGGACATTGAACACTGAAGCTTTCTTT. Using reference TRBV5-6 and TRBJ1-1 for the parts outside the CDR3, the full variable domain is DAGVTQSPTHLIKTRGQQVTLRCSPKSGHDTVSWYQQALGQGPQFIFQYYEEEERQRGNFPDRFSGHQFPNYSSELNVNALLLGDSALYLCASSFGTLNTEAFFGQGTRLTVV.

The gene calls are TRBV12-3 or TRBV12-4 and TRBJ2-7; D may be TRBD1 (5 bases). The CDR3 contains 12 residues. Trimming took off 3 bases at V and 6 bases at J, with 9 bases between the two ends. CDR3: CASSFTGLEQYF. For the CDR3, the DNA is TGTGCCAGCAGTTTTACAGGTCTCGAGCAGTACTTC.

The rearrangement links TRBV5-5 to TRBJ2-5; TRBD1 matches at 10 bases. The CDR3 runs 15 residues. The trim removed 0 bases at V and 4 bases at J, leaving 3 bases unmatched. The germline V gene encodes CDR1 SGHKS and CDR2 YYEKEE (reference sequence). The CDR3 DNA reads TGTGCCAGCAGCTTGGGTGGGACAGGGGTAGAGACCCAGTACTTC. This gives the protein CASSLGGTGVETQYF.